This record covers a single T cell receptor (beta chain). These data originate in a study of blood T cell repertoires in COVID-19. Study-level background: The United States, Italy and Spain were the sources of the acute and convalescent COVID-19 samples. Nucleic acid was either cDNA or gDNA, and it came from T cells, B-cell-depleted T cells, or PBMCs.

The germline V and J ends were trimmed by 0 bases and 5 bases, with 16 bases remaining between them. CDR3 length: 17 residues. Germline loops: CDR1 LGHNA, CDR2 YSLEER. As originally analysed: Nucleated cell number was recorded as an estimate derived from reference gene primer amplification. This table comes from immunoSEQ multiplex PCR, and its TCRdb copy is limited to in-frame clones, with some not included. That table is the source of V, J and clone size, and D and trimming were worked out from the DNA. The data show approximately 130,000 clones, around three quarters seen once. The source is an older woman with acute or convalescent COVID-19. This sequence joins TRBV4-3 and TRBJ2-2; D perhaps matches TRBD2 (6 bases). The sequencing sample was made of peripheral blood. The CDR3 DNA reads as TGCGCCAGCAGCCAAGATTACGCGGGATCCAATACCGGGGAGCTGTTTTTT. This sequence encodes CASSQDYAGSNTGELFF.